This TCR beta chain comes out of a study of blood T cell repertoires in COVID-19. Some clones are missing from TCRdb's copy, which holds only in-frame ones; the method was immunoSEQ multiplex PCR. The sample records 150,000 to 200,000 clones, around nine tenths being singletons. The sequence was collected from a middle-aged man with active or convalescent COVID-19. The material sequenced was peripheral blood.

DNA of the CDR3: TGTGCCAGCAACTCTCGGGGGTTATTCGATGAGCAGTTCTTC. Protein: CASNSRGLFDEQFF. This chain joins TRBV7-9 and TRBJ2-1; tentatively, D is TRBD2 (6 bases). There are 14 residues in the CDR3. V shed 7 bases and J shed 8 bases, with 18 bases lying between them. Looked up from germline, CDR1 is SEHNR and CDR2 is FQNEAQ (reference sequence).